This entry features one T cell receptor (beta chain) sequence. In this sample, this clonotype turned up once. Its antigen has not been determined. Base quality data are lacking; no much larger clone is found one base away. A lone read offers only weak evidence. Instrument used: 454 GS FLX Titanium. A previously published linear amplification protocol was used to build the TCR libraries, starting from roughly 500 ng of total RNA. The sequencing itself ran on the Roche/454 Genome Sequencer using Titanium chemistry. From the authors' description of their analysis: Fewer than 100,000 rearranged TCR alpha transcripts were sequenced from roughly 5 of the healthy donors. Unique TCR clonotypes were defined by the CDR3 junction under IMGT nomenclature, and duplicate transcripts were removed. Logistic regression in R 2.13.0 modeled CD4 versus CD8 status as a function of V and J genes, with adjustment for donor effects and Bonferroni correction for multiple testing. The public reads were reprocessed in TCRdb via fastp at Q25 and MiXCR, keeping in-frame beta chains. All rows with the same CDR3 protein become a single entry with the most common DNA and genes. These V and J calls derive from TCRdb rather than the authors' analysis. The sample table contains approximately 180,000 distinct CDR3 sequences; only one count was recorded for over 60% of them. The ten largest clonotypes hold about 2.1% of the sample.

Cells with a CD4+CD8-CD45RO-CD45RA+ profile were isolated by FACS and defined as naive CD4+ T cells, and those with a CD8+CD4-CD45RA+CD27bright profile were defined as naive CD8+ T cells. Sorting used antibodies against CD4 (RPA-T4), CD8 (SK1), CD27 (O323), CD45RA (HI100) and CD45RO (UCHL1). This entry belongs to a study of healthy donors' naive CD4 and CD8 T cells (dated by TCRdb to the mid-2010s). Regarding the research as a whole: Donors were selected to cover three age groups (20-25, 40-50 and 60-70 years, over 5 each), with a mean age of around 47, and half of the donors were female. The donors were HLA-typed by sequencing at HLA-A, -B, -C, -DRB1, -DQB1 and -DPB1, using the SBTexcellerator protocol, an ABI3130xl analyzer and SBTengine software. For TCR alpha, a new primer set was designed to cover all functional IMGT alpha gene variants, and all other steps followed the beta-chain workflow. To examine how TCR variation is linked to lineage commitment, the study sequenced rearranged TCR alpha and beta chains from naive CD4+ and CD8+ T cells. Peripheral blood mononuclear cells were obtained from some 19 unrelated, healthy individuals.

Per the germline V gene, SQVTM is the CDR1 and ANQGSEA is the CDR2. Reading from cysteine to phenylalanine, the CDR3 counts 12 amino acids. CDR3 DNA is the only sequence kept; it has 36 bases, read in frame from the first base. Relative to germline, V is 7 bases shorter and J is 1 base shorter, with 10 bases between their ends. Overall results and qualifications from the work: Reportedly, most V and J gene segments showed bias between naive CD4+ and CD8+ cells, and this bias held consistently across donors regardless of HLA genotype. Possible repertoire bias arising from homeostatic proliferation of naive T cells was not directly addressed. Taken together, V genes, J genes and CDR3 charge appeared to account for approximately 13% of the variance in CD4/CD8 propensity, acting in a largely additive way. In both chains, CD4+ lineage was associated with a positively charged CDR3, and CD8+ lineage was associated with a negatively charged CDR3. Because the alpha and beta chains were sequenced in bulk, pairing them was not possible, and so effects of the combined chains went unevaluated.

The sequenced sample was naive CD4+ and CD8+ T cells sorted from blood, pooled from several donors. What the cell subset or site label conveys for this sample: FACS-sorted naive CD4+ (CD45RO-CD45RA+) and naive CD8+ (CD45RA+CD27bright) T cells. The clonotype comes from a pool of human donors in good health; the sample pools cells from several healthy donors. The chain was built from TRBV29-1 and TRBJ2-5; the D gene cannot be resolved reliably. The CDR3 region: CSANGPQETQYF. Read as DNA, the sequence is TGCAGCGCCAATGGCCCCCAAGAGACCCAGTACTTC.